These 9 T cell receptor beta chains originate from one sample sequenced in a study of blood T cell repertoires in COVID-19. Libraries were prepared by immunoSEQ multiplex PCR; TCRdb keeps only in-frame clonotypes and omits some of them. This repertoire shows about 270,000 clones, about 88% found once; its top ten account for about 3%. Source material: PBMCs or T cells enriched from blood (not recorded which). The receptors originated from a woman aged 45-65 years who had recovered from COVID-19.

The J gene is TRBJ2-7, the V gene TRBV14; 7 bases agree with TRBD2. Per germline, CDR1 SGHDN and CDR2 FVKESK. The ends lost 0 bases at V and 5 bases at J; junction bases unmatched: 7. CDR3 size: 15 residues. The CDR3 region is CASSQDVGGPNEQYF. The CDR3 DNA sequence: TGTGCCAGCAGCCAAGATGTGGGAGGGCCGAACGAGCAGTACTTC.

This clone was recorded once. The gene calls are TRBV7-8 and TRBJ2-1, with unresolved D. The CDR3 is 12 amino acids. Trimming removed 3 bases from V and 9 bases from J, with 9 bases in between. The germline gives CDR1 SGHVS, CDR2 FQNEAQ. This chain's CDR3 is CASSFSVTEQFF. In DNA form, the CDR3 reads TGTGCCAGCAGCTTTTCGGTTACTGAGCAGTTCTTC.

The rearrangement links TRBV10-3 to TRBJ1-1; D remains ambiguous. CDR3 length: 14 amino acids. V was trimmed by 2 bases and J by 5 bases, leaving 12 bases between them. Germline V lookup: CDR1 ENHRY, CDR2 SYGVKD. The CDR3 protein is CAISEGFGETEAFF. DNA for the CDR3: TGTGCCATCAGTGAGGGATTTGGGGAGACTGAAGCTTTCTTT.

This CDR3 reads CASSATGVSGNTIYF. CDR3 DNA sequence: TGCGCCAGCAGCGCTACAGGGGTTAGTGGAAACACCATATATTTT. The V gene is TRBV4-3, the J gene TRBJ1-3; 7 bases are shared with TRBD1. The CDR3 spans 15 residues. Per the germline V gene, CDR1 is LGHNA and CDR2 is YSLEER. V shed 5 bases, J shed 3 bases, and the junction held 7 bases outside the gene matches.

The chain joins TRBV27 to TRBJ1-1; 8 positions agree with TRBD1. The CDR3 length is 14 residues. V was pared by 3 bases and J by 3 bases, with 3 bases of the junction left unmatched. CDR1 is MNHEY and CDR2 is SMNVEV in the germline V gene (reference sequence). CDR3 amino acids: CASSFTGGDTEAFF. In DNA, the CDR3 is TGTGCCAGCAGTTTTACAGGGGGGGACACTGAAGCTTTCTTT.

This clone has only one observation. The chain uses TRBV5-4 and TRBJ1-1, with D possibly being TRBD1 (6 bases). This CDR3 is 15 amino acids long. Germline loops: CDR1 SGHNT, CDR2 YYREEE (reference sequence). Trimming pared 0 bases from V and 6 bases from J, leaving 15 bases between. CDR3 sequence (DNA): TGTGCCAGCAGCTTGGCCCCGCAGGGGCGGGCTGAAGCTTTCTTT. Amino acid sequence: CASSLAPQGRAEAFF.

The rearrangement uses TRBV4-3 and TRBJ1-1; 7 positions agree with TRBD1. CDR3 size: 14 residues. Looked up from germline, CDR1 is LGHNA and CDR2 is YSLEER. With 2 bases clipped from V and 4 bases from J, the junction kept 4 bases outside the gene matches. The CDR3: CASSQQGVSTEAFF. The CDR3 DNA follows: TGCGCCAGCAGCCAACAGGGGGTGAGCACTGAAGCTTTCTTT.

The chain couples TRBV27 to TRBJ1-6, with 8 bases aligning to TRBD1. V lost 5 bases to trimming and J lost 6 bases; unmatched junction nucleotides: 6. The germline CDR1 and CDR2 sequences are MNHEY and SMNVEV (reference sequence). The CDR3 loop spans 15 amino acids. The CDR3 here is CASSKFGTGNSPLHF. The CDR3 DNA follows: TGTGCCAGCAGTAAGTTCGGGACAGGTAATTCACCCCTCCACTTT.

The chain couples TRBV7-9 to TRBJ2-3, with D maybe TRBD2 (6 bases). The V end was cut by 5 bases, the J end by 6 bases, with 24 bases between. Germline V gene sequence: CDR1 SEHNR, CDR2 FQNEAQ (reference sequence). There are 17 residues in the CDR3. CDR3 protein: CASSQLLTRELADTQYF. The CDR3 coding sequence is TGTGCCAGCAGCCAACTATTGACTAGGGAACTTGCGGATACGCAGTATTTT. The full variable domain, completed using reference TRBV7-9 and TRBJ2-3, is DTGVSQNPRHKITKRGQNVTFRCDPISEHNRLYWYRQTLGQGPEFLTYFQNEAQLEKSRLLSDRFSAERPKGSFSTLEIQRTEQGDSAMYLCASSQLLTRELADTQYFGPGTRLTVL.